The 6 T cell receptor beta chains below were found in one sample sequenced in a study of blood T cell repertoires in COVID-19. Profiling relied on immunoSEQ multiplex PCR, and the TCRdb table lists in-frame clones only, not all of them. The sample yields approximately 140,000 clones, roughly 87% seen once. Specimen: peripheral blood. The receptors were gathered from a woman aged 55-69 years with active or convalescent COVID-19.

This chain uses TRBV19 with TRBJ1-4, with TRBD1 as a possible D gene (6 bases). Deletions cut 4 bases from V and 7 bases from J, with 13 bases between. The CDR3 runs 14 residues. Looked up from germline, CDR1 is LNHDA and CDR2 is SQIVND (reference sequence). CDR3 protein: CASSSLGAGEKLFF. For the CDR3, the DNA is TGTGCCAGTAGTAGCTTGGGGGCTGGTGAAAAACTGTTTTTT. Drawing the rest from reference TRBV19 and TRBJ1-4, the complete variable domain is DGGITQSPKYLFRKEGQNVTLSCEQNLNHDAMYWYRQDPGQGLRLIYYSQIVNDFQKGDIAEGYSVSREKKESFPLTVTSAQKNPTAFYLCASSSLGAGEKLFFGSGTQLSVL.

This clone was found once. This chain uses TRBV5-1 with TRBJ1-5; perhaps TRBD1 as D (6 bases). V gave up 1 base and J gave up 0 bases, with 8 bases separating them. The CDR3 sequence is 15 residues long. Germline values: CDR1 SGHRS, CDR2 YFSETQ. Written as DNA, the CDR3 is TGCGCCAGCAGCTTGACAGGGTATAGCAATCAGCCCCAGCATTTT. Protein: CASSLTGYSNQPQHF.

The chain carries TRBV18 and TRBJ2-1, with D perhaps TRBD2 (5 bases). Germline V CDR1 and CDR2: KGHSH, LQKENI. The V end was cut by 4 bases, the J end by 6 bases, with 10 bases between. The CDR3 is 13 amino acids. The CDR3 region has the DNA TGTGCCAGCTCACTCTTACGGGGCAATGAGCAGTTCTTC. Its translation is CASSLLRGNEQFF.

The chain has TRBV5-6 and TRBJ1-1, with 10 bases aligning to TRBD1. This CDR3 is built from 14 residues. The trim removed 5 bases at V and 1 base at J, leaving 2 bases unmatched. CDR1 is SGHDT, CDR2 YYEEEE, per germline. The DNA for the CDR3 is TGTGCCAGCAGTAGGGACAGGGGGAACACTGAAGCTTTCTTT. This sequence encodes CASSRDRGNTEAFF.

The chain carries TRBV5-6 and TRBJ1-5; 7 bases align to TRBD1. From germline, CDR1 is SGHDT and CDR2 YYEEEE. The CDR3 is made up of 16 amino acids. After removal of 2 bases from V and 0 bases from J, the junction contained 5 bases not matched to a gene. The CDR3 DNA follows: TGTGCCAGCAGCTTTCGTGCAGGGGGTAGCAATCAGCCCCAGCATTTT. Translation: CASSFRAGGSNQPQHF.

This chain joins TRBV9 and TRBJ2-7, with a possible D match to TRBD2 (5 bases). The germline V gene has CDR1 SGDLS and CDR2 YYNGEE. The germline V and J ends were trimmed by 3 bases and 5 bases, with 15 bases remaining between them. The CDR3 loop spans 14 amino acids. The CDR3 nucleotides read TGTGCCAGCAGCGCCCGAACTAGTTCCGACGAGCAGTACTTC. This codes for CASSARTSSDEQYF.